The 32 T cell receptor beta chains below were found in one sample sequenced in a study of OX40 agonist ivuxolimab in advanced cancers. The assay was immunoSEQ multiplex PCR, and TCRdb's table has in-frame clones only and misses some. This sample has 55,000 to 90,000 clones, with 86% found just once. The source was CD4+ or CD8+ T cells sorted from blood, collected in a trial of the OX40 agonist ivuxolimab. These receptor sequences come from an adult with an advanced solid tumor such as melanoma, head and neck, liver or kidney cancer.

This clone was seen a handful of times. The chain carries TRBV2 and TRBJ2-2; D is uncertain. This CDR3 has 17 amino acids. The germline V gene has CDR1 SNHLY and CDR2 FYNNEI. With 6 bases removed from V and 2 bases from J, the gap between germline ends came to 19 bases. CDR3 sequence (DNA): TGTGCCAGCAGGATGCGGACGTCCCTCCGCAACACCGGGGAGCTGTTTTTT. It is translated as CASRMRTSLRNTGELFF.

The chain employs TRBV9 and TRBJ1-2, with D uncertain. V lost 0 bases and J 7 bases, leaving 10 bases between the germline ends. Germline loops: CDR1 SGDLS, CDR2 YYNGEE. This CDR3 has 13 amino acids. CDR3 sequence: CASSVEANGGYTF. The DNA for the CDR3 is TGTGCCAGCAGCGTAGAGGCAAACGGTGGCTACACCTTC.

The CDR3 spells CASVPGTAQGEQYF. CDR3 DNA: TGTGCCAGCGTCCCCGGGACAGCTCAGGGCGAGCAGTACTTC. The J gene is TRBJ2-7, the V gene TRBV28; 7 positions agree with TRBD1. CDR1 MDHEN and CDR2 SYDVKM come from the germline V gene. CDR3 length equals 14 residues. The V segment lost 8 bases and the J segment 6 bases; nucleotides outside the gene matches: 13.

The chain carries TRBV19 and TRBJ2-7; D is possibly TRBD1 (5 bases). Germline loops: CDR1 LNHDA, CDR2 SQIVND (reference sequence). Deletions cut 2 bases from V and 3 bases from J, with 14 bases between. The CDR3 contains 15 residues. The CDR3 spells CASSILVGQGYEQYF. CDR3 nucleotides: TGTGCCAGTAGTATATTAGTCGGGCAGGGCTACGAGCAGTACTTC.

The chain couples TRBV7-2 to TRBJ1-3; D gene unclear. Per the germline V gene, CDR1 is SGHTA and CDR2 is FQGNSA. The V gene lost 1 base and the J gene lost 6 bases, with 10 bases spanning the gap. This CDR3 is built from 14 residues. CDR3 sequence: CASSLGGAPNTIYF. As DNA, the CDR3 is TGTGCCAGCAGCTTAGGCGGCGCGCCAAACACCATATATTTT.

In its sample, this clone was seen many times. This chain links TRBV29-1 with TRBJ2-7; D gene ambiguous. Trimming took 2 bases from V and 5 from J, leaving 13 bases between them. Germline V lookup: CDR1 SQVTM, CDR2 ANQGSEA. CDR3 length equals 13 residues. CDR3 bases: TGCAGCGTTGAAAAGGGCTTGGTCGACGAGCAGTACTTC. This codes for CSVEKGLVDEQYF.

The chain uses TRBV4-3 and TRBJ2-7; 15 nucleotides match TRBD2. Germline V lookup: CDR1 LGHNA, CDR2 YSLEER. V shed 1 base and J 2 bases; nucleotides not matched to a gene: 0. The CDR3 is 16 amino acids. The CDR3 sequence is CASSQGTSGGAYEQYF. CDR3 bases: TGCGCCAGCAGCCAAGGGACTAGCGGGGGGGCCTACGAGCAGTACTTC.

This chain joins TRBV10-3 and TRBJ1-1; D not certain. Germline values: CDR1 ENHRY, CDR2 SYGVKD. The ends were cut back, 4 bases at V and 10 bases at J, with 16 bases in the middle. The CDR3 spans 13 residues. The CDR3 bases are TGTGCCATCAGTGGGGTTCCGGGAGATGGAGCTTTCTTT. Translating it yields CAISGVPGDGAFF.

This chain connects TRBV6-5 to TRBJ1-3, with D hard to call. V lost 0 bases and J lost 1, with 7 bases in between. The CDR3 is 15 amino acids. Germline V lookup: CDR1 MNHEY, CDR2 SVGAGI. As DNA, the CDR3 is TGTGCCAGCAGTTACTCCTGGGCGTCTGGAAACACCATATATTTT. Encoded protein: CASSYSWASGNTIYF.

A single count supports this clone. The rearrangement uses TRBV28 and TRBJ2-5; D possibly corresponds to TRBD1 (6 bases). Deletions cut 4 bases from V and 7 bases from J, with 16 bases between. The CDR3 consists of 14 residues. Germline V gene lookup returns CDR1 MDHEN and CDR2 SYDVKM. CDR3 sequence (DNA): TGTGCCAGCAGTTGGTCAGGGGAGCCGGGGACCCAGTACTTC. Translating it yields CASSWSGEPGTQYF.

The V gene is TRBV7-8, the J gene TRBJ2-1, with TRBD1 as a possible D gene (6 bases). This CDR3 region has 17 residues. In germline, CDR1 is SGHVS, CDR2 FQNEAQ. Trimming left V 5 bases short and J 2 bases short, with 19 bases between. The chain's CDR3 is CASSQGTNRRAYNEQFF. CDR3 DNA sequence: TGTGCCAGCAGCCAAGGGACAAATCGACGAGCCTACAATGAGCAGTTCTTC.

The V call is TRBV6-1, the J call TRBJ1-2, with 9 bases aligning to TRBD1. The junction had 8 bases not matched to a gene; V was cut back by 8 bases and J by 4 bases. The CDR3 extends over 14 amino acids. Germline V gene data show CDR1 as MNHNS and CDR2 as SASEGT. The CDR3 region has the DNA TGTGCCAGCCGGGACAGGGCCTCGAGCTATGGCTACACCTTC. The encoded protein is CASRDRASSYGYTF.

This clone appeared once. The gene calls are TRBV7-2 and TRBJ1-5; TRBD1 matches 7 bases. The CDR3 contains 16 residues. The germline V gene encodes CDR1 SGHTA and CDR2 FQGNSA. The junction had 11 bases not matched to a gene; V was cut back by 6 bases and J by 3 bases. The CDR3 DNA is TGTGCCAGCAGTTGGGCGGGACAGCTAGTCAATCAGCCCCAGCATTTT. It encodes CASSWAGQLVNQPQHF.

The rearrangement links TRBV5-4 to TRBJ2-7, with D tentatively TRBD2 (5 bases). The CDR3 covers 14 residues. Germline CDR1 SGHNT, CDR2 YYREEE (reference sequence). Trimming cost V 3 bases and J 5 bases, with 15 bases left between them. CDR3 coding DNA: TGTGCCAGCAGCTCCCAGACAAGCGGCAACGAGCAGTACTTC. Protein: CASSSQTSGNEQYF.

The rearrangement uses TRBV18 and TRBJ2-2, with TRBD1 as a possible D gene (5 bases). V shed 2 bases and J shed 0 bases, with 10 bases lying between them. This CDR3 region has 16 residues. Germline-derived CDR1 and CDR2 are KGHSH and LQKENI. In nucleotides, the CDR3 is TGTGCCAGCTCACCATTCCCGACAGCGAACACCGGGGAGCTGTTTTTT. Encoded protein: CASSPFPTANTGELFF. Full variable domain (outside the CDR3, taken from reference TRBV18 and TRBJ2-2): NAGVMQNPRHLVRRRGQEARLRCSPMKGHSHVYWYRQLPEEGLKFMVYLQKENIIDESGMPKERFSAEFPKEGPSILRIQQVVRGDSAAYFCASSPFPTANTGELFFGEGSRLTVL.

CDR3 bases: TGCGCCAGCAGCGTTGATACAGGGGGCACAGATACGCAGTATTTT. Translated: CASSVDTGGTDTQYF. This chain uses TRBV5-1 with TRBJ2-3; 7 bases agree with TRBD1. The V gene end was trimmed by 4 bases and the J gene end by 1 base; junction bases not matched to a gene: 6. The CDR3 loop spans 15 amino acids. Germline-derived CDR1 and CDR2 are SGHRS and YFSETQ.

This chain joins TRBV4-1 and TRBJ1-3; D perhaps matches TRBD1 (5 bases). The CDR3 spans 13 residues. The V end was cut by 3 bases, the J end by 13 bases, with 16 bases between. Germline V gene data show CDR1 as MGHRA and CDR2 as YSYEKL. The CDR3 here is CASSHGTGERIYF. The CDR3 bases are TGCGCCAGCAGCCACGGGACGGGGGAAAGGATATATTTT.

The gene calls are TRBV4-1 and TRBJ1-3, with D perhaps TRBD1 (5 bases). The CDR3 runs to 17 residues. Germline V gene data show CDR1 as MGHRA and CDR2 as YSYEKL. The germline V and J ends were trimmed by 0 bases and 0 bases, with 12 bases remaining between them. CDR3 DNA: TGCGCCAGCAGCCAAGATCCCGGGGACCACTCTGGAAACACCATATATTTT. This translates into CASSQDPGDHSGNTIYF.

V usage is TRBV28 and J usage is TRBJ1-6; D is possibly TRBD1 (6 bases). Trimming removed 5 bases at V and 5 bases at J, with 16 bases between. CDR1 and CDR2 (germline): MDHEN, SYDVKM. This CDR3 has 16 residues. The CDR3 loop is CASSDSGGGHNSPLHF. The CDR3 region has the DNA TGTGCCAGCAGTGACTCTGGGGGGGGCCATAATTCACCCCTCCACTTT.

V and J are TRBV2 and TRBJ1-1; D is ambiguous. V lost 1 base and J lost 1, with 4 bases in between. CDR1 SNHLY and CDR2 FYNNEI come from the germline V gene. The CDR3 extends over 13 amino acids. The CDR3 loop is CASSEDRNTEAFF. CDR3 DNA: TGTGCCAGCAGTGAAGACAGGAACACTGAAGCTTTCTTT.

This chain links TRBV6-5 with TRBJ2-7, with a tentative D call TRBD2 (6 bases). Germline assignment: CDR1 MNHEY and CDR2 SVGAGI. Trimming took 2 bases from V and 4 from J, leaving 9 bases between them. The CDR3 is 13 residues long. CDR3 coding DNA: TGTGCCAGCAGTTACCAACGGGGGTACGAGCAGTACTTC. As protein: CASSYQRGYEQYF.

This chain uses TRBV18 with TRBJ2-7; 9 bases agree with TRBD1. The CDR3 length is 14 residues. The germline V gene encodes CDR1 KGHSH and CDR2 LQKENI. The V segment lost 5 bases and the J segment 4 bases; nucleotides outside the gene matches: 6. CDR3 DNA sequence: TGTGCCAGCTCATTCGGGACAGGGAGGTACGAGCAGTACTTC. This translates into CASSFGTGRYEQYF.

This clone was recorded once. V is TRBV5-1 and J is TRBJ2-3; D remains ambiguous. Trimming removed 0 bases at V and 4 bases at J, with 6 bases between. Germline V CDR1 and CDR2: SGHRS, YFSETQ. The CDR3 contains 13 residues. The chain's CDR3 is CASSLDFPDTQYF. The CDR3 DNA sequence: TGCGCCAGCAGCTTGGACTTCCCAGATACGCAGTATTTT.

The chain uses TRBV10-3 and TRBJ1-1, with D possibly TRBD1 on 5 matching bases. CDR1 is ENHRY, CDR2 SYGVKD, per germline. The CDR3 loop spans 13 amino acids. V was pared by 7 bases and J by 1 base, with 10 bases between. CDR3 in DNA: TGTGCCATCATGGGGACGGAGAACACTGAAGCTTTCTTT. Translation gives CAIMGTENTEAFF.

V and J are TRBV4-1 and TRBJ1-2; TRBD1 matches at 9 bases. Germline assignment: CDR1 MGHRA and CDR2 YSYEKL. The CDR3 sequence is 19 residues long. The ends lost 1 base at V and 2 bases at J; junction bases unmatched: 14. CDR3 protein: CASSQVGQLQGARNYGYTF. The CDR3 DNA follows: TGCGCCAGCAGCCAAGTCGGGCAATTACAGGGGGCCAGAAACTATGGCTACACCTTC.

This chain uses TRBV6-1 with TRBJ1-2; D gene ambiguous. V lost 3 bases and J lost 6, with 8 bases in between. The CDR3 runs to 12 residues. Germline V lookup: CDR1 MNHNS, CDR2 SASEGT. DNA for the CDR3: TGTGCCAGCAGTGAGAGGGTGAATGGCTACACCTTC. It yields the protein CASSERVNGYTF.

CDR3 nucleotide sequence: TGTGCCAGCAGTTTCTCGGGGGCAGTTGAAGCTTTCTTT. Translating gives CASSFSGAVEAFF. The chain links TRBV27 to TRBJ1-1, with a possible D match to TRBD1 (6 bases). The CDR3 consists of 13 residues. Germline V CDR1 and CDR2: MNHEY, SMNVEV (reference sequence). V gave up 3 bases and J gave up 7 bases, with 12 bases separating them.

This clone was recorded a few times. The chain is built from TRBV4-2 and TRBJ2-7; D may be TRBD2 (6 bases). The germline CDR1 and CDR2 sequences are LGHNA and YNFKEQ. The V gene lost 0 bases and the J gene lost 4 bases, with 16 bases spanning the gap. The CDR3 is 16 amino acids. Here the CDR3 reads CASSQEFLRGIYEQYF. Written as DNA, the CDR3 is TGTGCCAGCAGCCAAGAATTTCTGCGGGGAATATACGAGCAGTACTTC.

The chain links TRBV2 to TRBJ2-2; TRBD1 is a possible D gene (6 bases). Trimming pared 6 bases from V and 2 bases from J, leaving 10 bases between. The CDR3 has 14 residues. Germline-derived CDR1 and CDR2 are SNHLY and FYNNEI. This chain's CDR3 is CASSLQGNTGELFF. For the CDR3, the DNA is TGTGCCAGCAGCCTACAGGGTAACACCGGGGAGCTGTTTTTT.

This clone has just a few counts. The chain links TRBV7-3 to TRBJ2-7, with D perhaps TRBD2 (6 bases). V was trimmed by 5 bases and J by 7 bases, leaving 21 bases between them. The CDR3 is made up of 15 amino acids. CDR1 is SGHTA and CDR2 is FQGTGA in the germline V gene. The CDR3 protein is CASSKRGVEGSEQYF. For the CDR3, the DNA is TGTGCCAGCAGCAAAAGAGGGGTGGAGGGGTCGGAGCAGTACTTC.

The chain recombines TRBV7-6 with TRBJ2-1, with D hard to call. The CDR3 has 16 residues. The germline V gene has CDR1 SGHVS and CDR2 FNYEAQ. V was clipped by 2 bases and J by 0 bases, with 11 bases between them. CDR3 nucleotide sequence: TGTGCCAGCAGCTTACTAAGTGGGTACTCCTACAATGAGCAGTTCTTC. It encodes CASSLLSGYSYNEQFF.

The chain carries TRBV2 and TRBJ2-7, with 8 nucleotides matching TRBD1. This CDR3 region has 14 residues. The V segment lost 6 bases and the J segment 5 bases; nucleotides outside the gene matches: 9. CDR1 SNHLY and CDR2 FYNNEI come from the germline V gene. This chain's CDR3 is CASRGWTGLNEQYF. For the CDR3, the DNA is TGTGCCAGCAGGGGATGGACAGGGTTGAACGAGCAGTACTTC.